This TCR beta chain was identified during a study of T-cell reconstitution after alpha-beta-depleted transplantation in children. The library targeted TCRbeta and was prepared with unique molecular identifiers. TCRdb re-derived calls from the PCR reads in MiXCR, one entry per CDR3 protein. Of under 450,000 distinct CDR3 sequences listed, around 15% are singletons. The CDR3 loop spans 14 amino acids. Germline values: CDR1 ENHRY, CDR2 SYGVKD. V shed 6 bases, J shed 4 bases, and the junction held 8 bases outside the gene matches. The input for sequencing was PBMCs, mostly from graft donor cells, taken 360 days after TCRalphabeta/CD19-depleted stem cell transplant. The gene calls are TRBV10-3 and TRBJ2-7; TRBD1 matches at 8 bases. The clonotype comes from a boy in the first two years of life who had a stem cell transplant for Wiskott-Aldrich syndrome, so the T cells may come from the graft donor. CDR3 region: CAIRAGTGPYEQYF. CDR3 DNA: TGTGCCATCAGAGCCGGGACAGGACCATACGAGCAGTACTTC.